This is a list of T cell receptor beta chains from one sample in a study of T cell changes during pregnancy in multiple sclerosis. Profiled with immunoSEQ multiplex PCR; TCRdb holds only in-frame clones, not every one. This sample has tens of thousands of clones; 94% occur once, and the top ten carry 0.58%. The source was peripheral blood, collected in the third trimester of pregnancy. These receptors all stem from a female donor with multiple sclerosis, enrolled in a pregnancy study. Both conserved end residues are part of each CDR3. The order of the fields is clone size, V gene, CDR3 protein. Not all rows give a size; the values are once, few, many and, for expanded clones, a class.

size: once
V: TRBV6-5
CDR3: CASSYSVPGAEQFF

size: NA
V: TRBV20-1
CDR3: CSARQGYEQYF

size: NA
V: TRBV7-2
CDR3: CASSPPGFYGYTF

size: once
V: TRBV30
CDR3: CAWSAGQKQPQHF

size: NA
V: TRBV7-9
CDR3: CASSQDRGFGYTF

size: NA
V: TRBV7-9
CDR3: CASSLEGRGRAFF

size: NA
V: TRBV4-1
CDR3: CASSQDHRDTRLNTEAFF

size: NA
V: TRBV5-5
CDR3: CASSLGGTSVMNTEAFF

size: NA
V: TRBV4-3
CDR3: CASSSRDRELDEQYF

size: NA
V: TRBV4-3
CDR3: CASSQYTGGGNEKLFF

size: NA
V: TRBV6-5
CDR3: CASSQQGNYGYTF

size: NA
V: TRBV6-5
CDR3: CASSDPGLLYGYTF

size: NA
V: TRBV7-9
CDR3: CASSFGGWETQYF

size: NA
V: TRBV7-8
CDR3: CASSIFFRGLRNEQFF

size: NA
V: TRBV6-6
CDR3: CASSQASLSAEKLFF

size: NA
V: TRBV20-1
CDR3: CSASAWTEAFF

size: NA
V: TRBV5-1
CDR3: CASSLGGSSYNEQFF

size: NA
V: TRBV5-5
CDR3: CASSHGQGVAYEQYF

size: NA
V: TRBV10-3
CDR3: CAISSGTSRVEQYF

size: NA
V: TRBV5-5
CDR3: CASSSGTGGSYEQYF

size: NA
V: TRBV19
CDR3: CASSIYPGREPQHF

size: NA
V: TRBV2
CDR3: CATLDRDDTEAFF

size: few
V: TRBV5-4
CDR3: CASSLGPIKEAFF

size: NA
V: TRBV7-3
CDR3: CASSPTSGGQETQYF

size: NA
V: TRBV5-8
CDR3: CASSSPGIQETQYF

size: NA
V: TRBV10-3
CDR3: CAISDIIAGGHGETQYF

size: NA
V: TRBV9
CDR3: CASSVETSWAYEQYF

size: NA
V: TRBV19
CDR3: CATGRWSNQPQHF

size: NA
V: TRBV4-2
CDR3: CASSQEYRQDYGYTF

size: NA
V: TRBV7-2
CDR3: CASSLERYQYF

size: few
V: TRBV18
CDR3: CASSNRDSQGGYEQYF

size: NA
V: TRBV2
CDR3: CASIRQTNEKLFF

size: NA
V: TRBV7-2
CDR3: CASSPNINSPLHF

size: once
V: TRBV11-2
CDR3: CASSFWDSSLLKYEQYF

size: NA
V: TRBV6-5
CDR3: CASRAGGNNQGYTF

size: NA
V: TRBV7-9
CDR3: CASSLRDYEQYF

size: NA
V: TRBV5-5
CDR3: CASSLLQIYEQYF

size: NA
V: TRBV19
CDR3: CASTFGQARRNTIYF

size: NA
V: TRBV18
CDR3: CASSLTGTGVSEAFF

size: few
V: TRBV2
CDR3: CASSPLAGGPRETQYF

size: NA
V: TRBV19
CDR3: CATREGLGNQPQHF

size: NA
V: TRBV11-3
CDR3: CASSPQAGGVNEQFF

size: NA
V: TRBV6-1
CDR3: CASSERGRTTEAFF

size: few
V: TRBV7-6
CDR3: CASSLAAWNEQYF

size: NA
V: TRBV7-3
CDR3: CASRAQGVNTGELFF

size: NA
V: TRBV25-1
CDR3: CASSPQGPDTQYF

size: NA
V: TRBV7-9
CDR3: CASRPSAGQGAHGELFF

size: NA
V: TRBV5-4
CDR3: CASSRMTGTDTEAFF

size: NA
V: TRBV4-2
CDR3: CASSQVQGQETQYF

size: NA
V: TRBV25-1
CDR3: CASQSTVPGYTF